Listed below are T cell receptor beta chains from one sample, sequenced in a study of blood T cell repertoires in COVID-19. Data came from immunoSEQ multiplex PCR; TCRdb stores just in-frame clones and leaves some out. The sample carries some 270,000 clones, approximately 89% recorded once. Material for sequencing was peripheral blood. The receptors come from a middle-aged woman who had recovered from COVID-19. The CDR3 runs from the conserved cysteine through the conserved F or W. D genes are given only for firm matches.

V	J	D	DNA	CDR3
TRBV30	TRBJ1-2	TRBD1	TGTGCCTGGAGTGCAGGGGGCGTAAACAACTATGGCTACACCTTC	CAWSAGGVNNYGYTF
TRBV3-1/TRBV3-2	TRBJ1-2	-	TGTGCCAGCAGCCACCCGAACGCGGGGACGGGCTACACCTTC	CASSHPNAGTGYTF
TRBV18	TRBJ2-7	TRBD2	TGTGCCAGCTCACCACGGGAGGGTTCGGGGAACGAGCAGTACTTC	CASSPREGSGNEQYF
TRBV19	TRBJ2-1	TRBD2	TGTGCCAGTAGCCTAGCGGGAGGGCTATACAATGAGCAGTTCTTC	CASSLAGGLYNEQFF
TRBV3-1/TRBV3-2	TRBJ2-3	TRBD2	TGTGCCAGCAGCCAAGCTGTAGCGGGGTATAGCACAGATACGCAGTATTTT	CASSQAVAGYSTDTQYF
TRBV5-4	TRBJ2-2	TRBD2	TGTGCCAGCAGCTTGGCCTTAGCGGGGGGGCAGCACACCGGGGAGCTGTTTTTT	CASSLALAGGQHTGELFF
TRBV6-5	TRBJ2-3	-	TGTGCCAGCTCAAATTCCGGGAGCACAGATACGCAGTATTTT	CASSNSGSTDTQYF
TRBV19	TRBJ1-4	-	TGTGCCAGTAGTACCCACACAACTAATGAAAAACTGTTTTTT	CASSTHTTNEKLFF
TRBV24-1	TRBJ2-5	TRBD1	TGTGCCACCAGTGAACCGGGACAGGGGGCGCGAGAGACCCAGTACTTC	CATSEPGQGARETQYF
TRBV19	TRBJ1-5	-	TGTGCCAGTAGTTGGAAAGGGAGCAGCAATCAGCCCCAGCATTTT	CASSWKGSSNQPQHF
TRBV19	TRBJ2-3	-	TGTGCCAGTAGCCCGAAGGGACCCACAGGGACAGATACGCAGTATTTT	CASSPKGPTGTDTQYF
TRBV5-4	TRBJ1-6	TRBD1	TGTGCCAGCAGCGAAAGGACAGGGAATTCACCCCTCCACTTT	CASSERTGNSPLHF
TRBV28	TRBJ1-1	-	TGTGCCAGCAGTTTTCGGCCGGGGGACACTGAAGCTTTCTTT	CASSFRPGDTEAFF
TRBV18	TRBJ2-1	TRBD1	TGTGCCAGCTCACCGGGACAGGGGGGTTACAATGAGCAGTTCTTC	CASSPGQGGYNEQFF
TRBV5-1	TRBJ2-1	-	TGCGCCAGCAGCACTGGACAGCATGAGCAGTTCTTC	CASSTGQHEQFF